One sample yielded the 5 T cell receptor beta chains listed below, sequenced in a study of T cell repertoires in breast cancer. During the second nested PCR, blocking oligonucleotides suppressed genes that were not paired. MiXCR was run by TCRdb on the emulsion pairing reads, yielding one entry per CDR3 protein. This sample yields around 490 distinct CDR3 sequences, of which roughly 27% are seen a single time; about 68% belongs to the top ten. The expanded emulsion RT-PCR method captured paired alpha and beta chains from CD8+ T cells. Source material: CD8+ T cells. Receptor source: a pool of human donors with breast cancer or a healthy control (not recorded which).

Within the sample, this clonotype is medium-sized. This chain joins TRBV28 and TRBJ2-7, with TRBD1 as a possible D gene (7 bases). This CDR3 is built from 16 residues. Germline V CDR1 and CDR2: MDHEN, SYDVKM. V was clipped by 7 bases and J by 3 bases, with 22 bases between them. The CDR3 is CASKPERRDRYYEQYF. In nucleotides, the CDR3 is TGTGCCAGCAAGCCCGAAAGGAGGGACAGATACTACGAGCAGTACTTC.

The chain employs TRBV2 and TRBJ1-2; maybe TRBD1 (5 bases). The CDR3 contains 17 residues. Looked up from germline, CDR1 is SNHLY and CDR2 is FYNNEI. V was shortened by 0 bases and J by 4 bases, with 18 bases between the two germline ends. The CDR3 DNA sequence: TGTGCCAGCAGTGAAGCGCTTCGGGGGAAGGGGAGCTATGGCTACACCTTC. This codes for CASSEALRGKGSYGYTF.

CDR3 nucleotides: TGCAGTGGCTGGACAGGGGAGTCCTACGAGCAGTACTTC. Amino acids: CSGWTGESYEQYF. This chain connects TRBV20-1 to TRBJ2-7, with 9 bases lining up with TRBD1. The CDR3 contains 13 residues. The J segment lost 1 base and the V segment lost 7 bases, leaving 5 bases of the junction unmatched. Germline loops: CDR1 DFQATT, CDR2 SNEGSKA (reference sequence).

This chain connects TRBV4-3 to TRBJ2-1, with a possible D match to TRBD2 (6 bases). The CDR3 length is 13 residues. V lost 4 bases and J 8 bases, leaving 12 bases between the germline ends. The V gene's germline CDR1 is LGHNA and CDR2 YSLEER. The CDR3 loop is CASSPTGVDEQFF. The CDR3 coding sequence is TGCGCCAGCAGCCCGACGGGAGTCGATGAGCAGTTCTTC.

This clonotype came up many times. The genes are TRBV19 and TRBJ2-5, with 10 positions matching TRBD1. Germline CDR1 reads LNHDA; CDR2 reads SQIVND (reference sequence). The CDR3 has 15 amino acids. Trimming took 6 bases from V and 5 from J; bases not matched to a gene: 9. The CDR3 reads CASRAGTGDAETQYF. CDR3 DNA sequence: TGTGCCAGTAGGGCCGGGACAGGGGATGCGGAGACCCAGTACTTC.